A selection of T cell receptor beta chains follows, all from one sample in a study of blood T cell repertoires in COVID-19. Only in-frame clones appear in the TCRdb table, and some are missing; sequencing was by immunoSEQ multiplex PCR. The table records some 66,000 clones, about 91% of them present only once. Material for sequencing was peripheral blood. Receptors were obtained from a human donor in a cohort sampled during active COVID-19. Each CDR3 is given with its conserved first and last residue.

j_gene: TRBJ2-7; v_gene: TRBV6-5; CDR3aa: CASSYSASALSYEQYF
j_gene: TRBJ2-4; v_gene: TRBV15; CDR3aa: CATSRAGVQNIQYF
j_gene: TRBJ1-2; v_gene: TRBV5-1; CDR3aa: CASSLTVDRVYGYTF
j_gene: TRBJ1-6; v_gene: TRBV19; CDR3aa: CASSIGGGNSPLHF
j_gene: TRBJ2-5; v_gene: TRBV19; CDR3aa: CASTPGLSQETQYF
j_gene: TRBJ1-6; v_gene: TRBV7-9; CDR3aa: CASSTTGWGSPLHF
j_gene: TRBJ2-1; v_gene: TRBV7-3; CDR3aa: CASSLGLAGGNNEQFF
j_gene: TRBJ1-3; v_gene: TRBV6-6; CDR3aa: CASRTGTAGNTIYF
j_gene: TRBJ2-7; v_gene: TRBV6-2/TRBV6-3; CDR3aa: CASSPTRGLLYEQYF
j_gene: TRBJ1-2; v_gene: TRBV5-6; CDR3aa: CASSLRTGGFYGYTF
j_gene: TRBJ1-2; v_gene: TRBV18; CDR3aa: CASSPEGAPNYGYTF
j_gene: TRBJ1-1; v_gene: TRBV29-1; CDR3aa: CSVRRWGDTEAFF
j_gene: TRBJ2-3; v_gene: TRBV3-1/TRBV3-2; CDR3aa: CASSQSYGGDRSLVTDTQYF
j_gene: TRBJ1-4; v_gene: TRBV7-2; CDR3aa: CASSPRHDRNNEKLFF
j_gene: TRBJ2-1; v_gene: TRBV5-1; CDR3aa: CASSLGSGGSYNEQFF
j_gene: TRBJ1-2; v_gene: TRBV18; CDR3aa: CASSPGWGRSNYGYTF
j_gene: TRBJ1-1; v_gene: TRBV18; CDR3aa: CASSPAGQGRTFF
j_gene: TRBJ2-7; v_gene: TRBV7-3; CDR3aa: CASSSRRERENEQYF
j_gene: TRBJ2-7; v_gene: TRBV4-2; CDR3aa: CASSQDRAGWEQYF
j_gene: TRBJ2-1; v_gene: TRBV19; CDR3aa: CASSIRFGVSEQFF
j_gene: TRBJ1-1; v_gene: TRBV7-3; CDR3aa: CASSSSGGNTEAFF
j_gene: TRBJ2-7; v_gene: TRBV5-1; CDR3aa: CASRAGTSGPLREYEQYF
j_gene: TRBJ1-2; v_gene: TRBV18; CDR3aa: CASSPSGTGGLYGYTF
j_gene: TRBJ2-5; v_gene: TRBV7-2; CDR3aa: CASSAGGPARETQYF
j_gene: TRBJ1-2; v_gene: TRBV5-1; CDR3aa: CASSLWGQGRGGYTF
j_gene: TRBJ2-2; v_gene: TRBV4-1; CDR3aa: CASSQARGRAGELFF
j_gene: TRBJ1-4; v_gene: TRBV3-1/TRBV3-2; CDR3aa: CASSPGGLGTNEKLFF